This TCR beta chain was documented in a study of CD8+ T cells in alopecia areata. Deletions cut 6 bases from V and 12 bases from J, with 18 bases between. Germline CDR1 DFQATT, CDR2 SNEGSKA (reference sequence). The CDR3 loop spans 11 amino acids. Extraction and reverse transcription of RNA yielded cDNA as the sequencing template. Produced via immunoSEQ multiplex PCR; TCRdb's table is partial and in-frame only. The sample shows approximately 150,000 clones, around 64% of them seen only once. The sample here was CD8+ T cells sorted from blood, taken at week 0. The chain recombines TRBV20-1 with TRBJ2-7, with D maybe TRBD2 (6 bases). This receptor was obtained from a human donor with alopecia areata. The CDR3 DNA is TGCAGTGCGCCCTTATCGGGCGGGGCGTACTTC. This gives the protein CSAPLSGGAYF.